These 31 T cell receptor beta chains originate from one sample sequenced in a study of T cells in Graves' hyperthyroidism and ophthalmopathy. RNA transcripts yielded amplified TCR beta CDR3 regions. The study used the HTBI primer set for a first-round RT-PCR of the TCR CDR3. A single record per CDR3 protein comes from TCRdb applying MiXCR to the multiplex PCR reads. The sample contains nearly 600,000 distinct CDR3 sequences, 14% of which appear only once. The sequencing input was blood. The receptor source for this set is a woman between 18 and 29 years old with Graves' ophthalmopathy.

The chain uses TRBV4-1 and TRBJ1-5; 7 bases are shared with TRBD1. Germline V gene data show CDR1 as MGHRA and CDR2 as YSYEKL. Unmatched junction bases numbered 3, after V lost 1 base and J lost 0 bases. The CDR3 length is 16 residues. For the CDR3, the DNA is TGCGCCAGCAGCCAAGGGAACAGGGGTAGCAATCAGCCCCAGCATTTT. As protein: CASSQGNRGSNQPQHF.

This clonotype appeared a few times. The chain combines TRBV27 with TRBJ2-5; possible D gene TRBD1, 6 bases. The CDR3 totals 15 residues. The V gene's germline CDR1 is MNHEY and CDR2 SMNVEV (reference sequence). V dropped 5 bases and J dropped 5 bases, with 18 bases sitting between them. CDR3 amino acids: CASSTRWDTVETQYF. The DNA for the CDR3 is TGTGCCAGCAGTACACGATGGGACACCGTGGAGACCCAGTACTTC.

This clonotype has at least ten counts. The V call is TRBV27, the J call TRBJ1-6; the D gene is possibly TRBD1 (5 bases). The CDR3 runs to 15 residues. V was pared by 2 bases and J by 9 bases, with 14 bases between. Germline values: CDR1 MNHEY, CDR2 SMNVEV (reference sequence). The CDR3: CASSLEPPGSSPLHF. CDR3 nucleotide sequence: TGTGCCAGCAGTTTAGAACCCCCAGGGTCTTCACCCCTCCACTTT.

This chain connects TRBV12-3 or TRBV12-4 to TRBJ2-3; the match to TRBD1 covers 10 bases. The V gene end was trimmed by 6 bases and the J gene end by 2 bases; junction bases not matched to a gene: 5. The CDR3 spans 15 residues. As DNA, the CDR3 is TGTGCCAGCAGGCAGGGACAGGGGAACACAGATACGCAGTATTTT. Translation gives CASRQGQGNTDTQYF.

Many counts were recorded for this clonotype. The chain carries TRBV5-1 and TRBJ2-3; D is uncertain. The CDR3 covers 12 residues. Germline V gene data show CDR1 as SGHRS and CDR2 as YFSETQ. Trimming removed 2 bases at V and 4 bases at J, with 5 bases between. The CDR3 region is CASSFEPDTQYF. Here the CDR3 DNA reads TGCGCCAGCAGCTTCGAACCAGATACGCAGTATTTT.

Turning to this clonotype: A much larger clone lies a single base off, so this may be a read error. The chain joins TRBV9 to TRBJ2-7; 8 bases agree with TRBD1. There are 15 residues in the CDR3. Germline loops: CDR1 SGDLS, CDR2 YYNGEE. This chain's CDR3 is CVSSPTGTGTYEQYF. CDR3 DNA sequence: TGTGTCAGCAGCCCGACCGGGACAGGTACCTACGAGCAGTACTTC. Looking up the rest from reference TRBV9 and TRBJ2-7 gives the full variable domain: DSGVTQTPKHLITATGQRVTLRCSPRSGDLSVYWYQQSLDQGLQFLIQYYNGEERAKGNILERFSAQQFPDLHSELNLSSLELGDSALYFCVSSPTGTGTYEQYFGPGTRLTVT.

This clonotype was picked up many times. This chain joins TRBV27 and TRBJ2-1, with D possibly TRBD2 on 5 matching bases. The CDR3 extends over 13 amino acids. CDR1 and CDR2 from the germline V gene are MNHEY and SMNVEV (reference sequence). The V and J ends lost 2 bases and 6 bases respectively, with 8 bases between them. Here the CDR3 reads CASSLVAINEQFF. The CDR3 DNA reads as TGTGCCAGCAGTTTAGTAGCGATCAATGAGCAGTTCTTC.

The table lists this clonotype with a few counts. The J gene is TRBJ2-2, the V gene TRBV28; 7 bases map to TRBD2. This CDR3 region has 15 residues. V gave up 6 bases and J gave up 2 bases; unmatched junction bases: 6. CDR1 is MDHEN and CDR2 is SYDVKM in the germline V gene. In nucleotides, the CDR3 is TGTGCCAGCAGGGGGGGGGACCTCAACACCGGGGAGCTGTTTTTT. This translates into CASRGGDLNTGELFF.

This clonotype has a count of ten or more. The CDR3 nucleotides are TGTGCCAGCAGCTTAGATCCGGACACTGAAGCTTTCTTT. Its protein product is CASSLDPDTEAFF. This sequence joins TRBV11-2 and TRBJ1-1; D gene unclear. In germline, CDR1 is SGHAT, CDR2 FQNNGV. Trimming cost V 0 bases and J 3 bases, with 5 bases left between them. The CDR3 consists of 13 residues.

This clonotype was recorded many times. V gene TRBV11-1 combines with J gene TRBJ2-7; TRBD2 aligns across 7 bases. V lost 9 bases, J lost 3 bases, and 8 bases stayed unmatched. The V gene's germline CDR1 is SGHAT and CDR2 FQDESV (reference sequence). The CDR3 runs 13 residues. CDR3 nucleotides: TGTGCCAGTGACCGGGAGGCACTCTACGAGCAGTACTTC. Protein product: CASDREALYEQYF.

The V gene is TRBV15, the J gene TRBJ1-5; perhaps TRBD1 as D (6 bases). This CDR3 comprises 17 residues. V was trimmed by 1 base and J by 4 bases, leaving 17 bases between them. CDR1 and CDR2 (germline): LNHNV, YYDKDF (reference sequence). The CDR3 bases are TGTGCCACCAGCAGAGGCCGGGGGGGCAGGGCTAATCAGCCCCAGCATTTT. Its protein product is CATSRGRGGRANQPQHF.

This clonotype was seen many times. V usage is TRBV27 and J usage is TRBJ2-1; maybe TRBD1 (5 bases). V was cut by 5 bases and J by 0 bases, with 14 bases left in between. The CDR3 runs 16 residues. Germline assignment: CDR1 MNHEY and CDR2 SMNVEV (reference sequence). CDR3 sequence (DNA): TGTGCCAGCAGTCCTGGGGCACAGTCCTCCTACAATGAGCAGTTCTTC. Translated, it gives CASSPGAQSSYNEQFF.

Ten or more counts support this clonotype. The gene calls are TRBV2 and TRBJ2-7; either TRBD1 or TRBD2 may fit D (5 bases each). This CDR3 has 17 residues. Looked up from germline, CDR1 is SNHLY and CDR2 is FYNNEI. V gave up 2 bases and J gave up 3 bases, with 20 bases separating them. The CDR3 spells CASSERGGSLSYYEQYF. Here the CDR3 DNA reads TGTGCCAGCAGTGAAAGGGGTGGGAGTCTCTCCTACTACGAGCAGTACTTC.

This clonotype was recorded many times. The V and J genes are TRBV29-1 and TRBJ1-2; D is ambiguous. Between the trimmed V and J ends, which lost 0 bases and 0 bases, there was a span of 14 bases. The CDR3 spans 16 residues. The germline V gene encodes CDR1 SQVTM and CDR2 ANQGSEA. CDR3 coding DNA: TGCAGCGTTGAAGATCGAGGCAGCTTGACTAACTATGGCTACACCTTC. Translation: CSVEDRGSLTNYGYTF.

This clonotype was seen repeatedly, ten times or more. The rearrangement joins TRBV7-9 to TRBJ2-3; possibly TRBD2 for D (6 bases). Germline values: CDR1 SEHNR, CDR2 FQNEAQ (reference sequence). CDR3 length: 13 residues. V was clipped by 7 bases and J by 1 base, with 9 bases between them. CDR3 nucleotide sequence: TGTGCCAGCACCGGGGGAGGCACAGATACGCAGTATTTT. As protein: CASTGGGTDTQYF.

In its sample, this clonotype was seen a few times. The rearrangement links TRBV25-1 to TRBJ1-1; tentatively, D is TRBD1 (5 bases). This CDR3 contains 16 residues. Trimming took 2 bases from V and 2 from J, leaving 15 bases between them. Germline-derived CDR1 and CDR2 are MGHDK and SYGVNS. For the CDR3, the DNA is TGTGCCAGCAGTGAACATTCCACGGGGGGAAACACTGAAGCTTTCTTT. It codes for CASSEHSTGGNTEAFF.

The chain employs TRBV28 and TRBJ2-1; a weak D match, TRBD2 (5 bases). The germline CDR1 and CDR2 sequences are MDHEN and SYDVKM. The V end was cut by 4 bases, the J end by 10 bases, with 17 bases between. The CDR3 is made up of 14 amino acids. The DNA for the CDR3 is TGTGCCAGCAGTTCCCCGGTGGTCCGGGGAGAGCAGTTCTTC. Its protein product is CASSSPVVRGEQFF.

Ten or more counts support this clonotype. The CDR3 DNA is TGTGCCAGCAGTACGGGACAGGGTCATGGCTACACCTTC. Protein: CASSTGQGHGYTF. V gene TRBV12-3 or TRBV12-4 combines with J gene TRBJ1-2; 9 bases agree with TRBD1. The CDR3 consists of 13 residues. V lost 5 bases, J lost 6 bases, and 4 bases stayed unmatched.

This clonotype occurred many times. The rearrangement uses TRBV2 and TRBJ2-5, with 7 bases matching TRBD2. V lost 7 bases and J lost 4; bases outside the gene matches: 9. CDR3 length: 14 amino acids. Germline V gene lookup returns CDR1 SNHLY and CDR2 FYNNEI. The CDR3 DNA reads as TGTGCCAGCAACGAAGCGGGATTTGGAGAGACCCAGTACTTC. Encoded protein: CASNEAGFGETQYF.

Concerning this clonotype itself: Just one base apart from a much larger clone, this may be a read error. The rearrangement uses TRBV28 and TRBJ1-2; D unresolved. Germline loops: CDR1 MDHEN, CDR2 SYDVKM. The CDR3 runs 12 residues. The CDR3 region has the DNA TGTGCCACCACCCTCGTTTACTATGGCTACGCCTTC. This sequence encodes CATTLVYYGYAF.

This clonotype has ten or more counts. The chain uses TRBV7-9 and TRBJ2-7; TRBD2 might be the D (6 bases). CDR3 length: 12 residues. The ends were cut back, 3 bases at V and 5 bases at J, with 8 bases in the middle. The germline gives CDR1 SEHNR, CDR2 FQNEAQ (reference sequence). CDR3: CASSLGEDEQYF. CDR3 bases: TGTGCCAGCAGCTTGGGGGAGGACGAGCAGTACTTC.

This clonotype appeared many times. The rearrangement uses TRBV7-2 and TRBJ2-7, with TRBD2 matching over 8 bases. The ends lost 5 bases at V and 4 bases at J; junction bases unmatched: 10. Germline V gives CDR1 SGHTA, CDR2 FQGNSA. The CDR3 runs to 15 residues. The chain's CDR3 is CASSATSGLPYEQYF. In DNA form, the CDR3 reads TGTGCCAGCAGCGCCACTAGCGGTCTCCCGTACGAGCAGTACTTC.

The rearrangement joins TRBV14 to TRBJ2-3; weak D call: TRBD2 (7 bases). The length of the CDR3 is 17 residues. In germline, CDR1 is SGHDN, CDR2 FVKESK. V was cut by 0 bases and J by 6 bases, with 19 bases left in between. The CDR3 protein is CASSQDGRGGGSDTQYF. The CDR3 coding sequence is TGTGCCAGCAGCCAAGATGGTCGCGGGGGCGGGTCTGATACGCAGTATTTT.

V and J are TRBV24-1 and TRBJ1-6, with 8 nucleotides matching TRBD1. This CDR3 is 14 amino acids long. Per germline, CDR1 KGHDR and CDR2 SFDVKD. Unmatched junction bases numbered 2, after V lost 4 bases and J lost 7 bases. This chain's CDR3 is CATSETGGNSPLHF. The CDR3 coding sequence is TGTGCCACCAGTGAAACAGGGGGAAATTCACCCCTCCACTTT.

Only a few counts were recorded for this clonotype. The chain combines TRBV15 with TRBJ2-5, with TRBD2 matching over 10 bases. The J segment lost 5 bases and the V segment lost 5 bases, leaving 14 bases of the junction unmatched. Germline CDR1 LNHNV, CDR2 YYDKDF (reference sequence). The CDR3 totals 17 residues. CDR3 bases: TGTGCCACCAGCGCGGGACTAGCGTCGGAATACCCGGAGACCCAGTACTTC. This encodes CATSAGLASEYPETQYF. The whole variable domain, filled in from reference TRBV15 and TRBJ2-5, reads DAMVIQNPRYQVTQFGKPVTLSCSQTLNHNVMYWYQQKSSQAPKLLFHYYDKDFNNEADTPDNFQSRRPNTSFCFLDIRSPGLGDTAMYLCATSAGLASEYPETQYFGPGTRLLVL.

This clonotype appeared many times. The genes are TRBV27 and TRBJ1-2; 10 nucleotides align to TRBD1. The junction had 5 bases not matched to a gene; V was cut back by 7 bases and J by 6 bases. The CDR3 contains 13 residues. The V gene's germline CDR1 is MNHEY and CDR2 SMNVEV (reference sequence). The CDR3 loop is CASTETGGNGYTF. CDR3 DNA sequence: TGTGCCAGCACCGAGACAGGGGGCAATGGCTACACCTTC.

There are a few counts of this clonotype. The chain is built from TRBV19 and TRBJ2-1; maybe TRBD2 (6 bases). V lost 5 bases and J lost 7, with 15 bases in between. Per germline, CDR1 LNHDA and CDR2 SQIVND (reference sequence). The CDR3 runs 14 residues. CDR3 coding DNA: TGTGCCAGTAGTCCCGGGAGACCGATGAATGAGCAGTTCTTC. It translates to CASSPGRPMNEQFF.

This clonotype was recorded many times. The CDR3 coding sequence is TGTGCCAGCAGCTCGGGACTGCTGTGGGAGCAGTTCTTC. This gives the protein CASSSGLLWEQFF. The chain is built from TRBV11-2 and TRBJ2-1; perhaps TRBD2 as D (6 bases). The length of the CDR3 is 13 residues. Trimming removed 4 bases from V and 10 bases from J, with 14 bases in between. Per the germline V gene, CDR1 is SGHAT and CDR2 is FQNNGV.

This clonotype appeared many times. The V call is TRBV20-1, the J call TRBJ2-7; D is unresolved. The V end lost 3 bases, the J end lost 0 bases, and 15 bases lay between the germline ends. Germline CDR1 and CDR2: DFQATT and SNEGSKA (reference sequence). This CDR3 contains 15 residues. The CDR3 DNA reads TGCAGTGCTAGTGACAATCAGGCTTACTCCTACGAGCAGTACTTC. It is translated as CSASDNQAYSYEQYF.

This clonotype showed up just a few times. A much larger clone is a single base away; this may be a read error. The chain joins TRBV6-1 to TRBJ1-4; no clear D. There are 13 residues in the CDR3. Germline CDR1 is MNHNS and CDR2 is SASEGT. V lost 6 bases and J 1 base, leaving 6 bases between the germline ends. CDR3 sequence reads: CASRDGTNEKLFF. The DNA for the CDR3 is TGTGCCAGCAGGGACGGAACTAATGAAAAACTGTTTTTT.

This rearrangement joins TRBV4-1 to TRBJ1-1; weak D call: TRBD1 (6 bases). The V end was cut by 3 bases, the J end by 7 bases, with 12 bases between. The CDR3 consists of 13 residues. Per the germline V gene, CDR1 is MGHRA and CDR2 is YSYEKL. The CDR3 protein is CASSHRQDLEAFF. CDR3 coding DNA: TGCGCCAGCAGCCATCGACAGGATCTTGAAGCTTTCTTT.